This is a list of T cell receptor beta chains from one sample in a study of cytomegalovirus exposure and HLA in healthy donors. Produced via immunoSEQ multiplex PCR; TCRdb's table is partial and in-frame only. The sample lists 150,000 or so clones, 65% to 85% occurring once. Sequenced sample: PBMCs. The receptors derive from a man in his forties or fifties in good health and CMV-seropositive. The CDR3 runs from the conserved cysteine through the conserved F or W. Each record gives: V gene, J gene, clone size, D gene, CDR3 protein, CDR3 DNA. A D gene is named only where the DNA matches it firmly. Expanded clones are given a class, and other clones once, few, many or no size at all.

>TRBV19|TRBJ1-3|-|-
CATRGSYSGNTIYF
TGTGCCACCCGGGGAAGTTACTCTGGAAACACCATATATTTT
>TRBV5-4|TRBJ1-4|-|-
CASSLGGANEKLFF
TGTGCCAGCAGCTTAGGGGGGGCTAATGAAAAACTGTTTTTT
>TRBV10-3|TRBJ1-5|-|-
CATSRGAPEPQHF
TGTGCCACGTCACGGGGTGCCCCGGAGCCCCAGCATTTT
>TRBV2|TRBJ2-7|-|-
CASTVAYEQYF
TGTGCCAGCACCGTAGCCTACGAGCAGTACTTC
>TRBV2|TRBJ1-1|once|-
CASSGQGLGEAFF
TGTGCCAGCAGCGGGCAGGGTCTCGGTGAAGCTTTCTTT
>TRBV28|TRBJ2-1|-|-
CASSPPPGYTYNEQFF
TGTGCCAGCAGTCCCCCCCCGGGGTATACTTACAATGAGCAGTTCTTC
>TRBV19|TRBJ1-2|-|TRBD1
CASSPSTGSNYGYTF
TGTGCCAGTAGTCCTTCGACAGGGTCTAACTATGGCTACACCTTC
>TRBV6-5|TRBJ1-1|-|-
CASSYSNQGKAFF
TGTGCCAGCAGTTACTCCAACCAGGGGAAAGCTTTCTTT
>TRBV5-4|TRBJ2-3|-|-
CASSLEREPRTDTQYF
TGTGCCAGCAGCTTGGAACGGGAGCCCCGCACAGATACGCAGTATTTT
>TRBV28|TRBJ1-4|-|TRBD1
CASSLWGQGISEKLFF
TGTGCCAGCAGTTTGTGGGGACAGGGGATAAGTGAAAAACTGTTTTTT
>TRBV6-5|TRBJ2-7|-|TRBD1
CASSKDRGREQYF
TGTGCCAGCAGTAAAGACAGGGGTCGGGAGCAGTACTTC
>TRBV10-2|TRBJ1-5|-|-
CASSDSGVSNQPQHF
TGCGCCAGCAGTGATTCAGGGGTTAGCAATCAGCCCCAGCATTTT
>TRBV7-8|TRBJ2-7|-|TRBD2
CASSARLAGGVEQYF
TGTGCCAGCAGCGCTAGACTAGCGGGGGGTGTCGAGCAGTACTTC
>TRBV28|TRBJ1-2|few|-
CASSLQGNYGYTF
TGTGCCAGCAGTCTCCAGGGAAACTATGGCTACACCTTC
>TRBV6-5|TRBJ2-7|-|-
CASSYSRSGFSEQYF
TGTGCCAGCAGTTACTCGCGATCAGGTTTTAGCGAGCAGTACTTC
>TRBV4-1|TRBJ2-1|-|TRBD2
CASSQVIAGGSGEQFF
TGCGCCAGCAGCCAAGTGATAGCGGGAGGGTCAGGTGAGCAGTTCTTC
>TRBV28|TRBJ2-6|-|-
CASREYGTRALSGANVLTF
TGTGCCAGCCGAGAATACGGGACAAGGGCCCTCTCTGGGGCCAACGTCCTGACTTTC
>TRBV5-1|TRBJ1-2|-|-
CASSGDGGYGYTF
TGCGCCAGCAGCGGAGACGGGGGCTATGGCTACACCTTC
>TRBV19|TRBJ2-2|-|-
CASSIGSNRLAGELFF
TGTGCCAGTAGTATAGGTAGTAACCGTTTAGCCGGGGAGCTGTTTTTT
>TRBV6-1|TRBJ1-2|-|-
CASSDTGNSREYGYTF
TGTGCCAGCAGTGATACGGGAAACAGTAGGGAGTATGGCTACACCTTC
>TRBV27|TRBJ2-2|-|TRBD1
CASSLYEGAGGELFF
TGTGCCAGCAGTTTATATGAGGGGGCGGGCGGGGAGCTGTTTTTT
>TRBV27|TRBJ2-7|-|TRBD2
CASSLWTSGSYEQYF
TGTGCCAGCAGTTTATGGACTAGCGGGAGTTACGAGCAGTACTTC
>TRBV9|TRBJ2-7|-|TRBD2
CASSVDRGGSEQYF
TGTGCCAGCAGCGTAGATCGGGGGGGCTCCGAGCAGTACTTC
>TRBV5-4|TRBJ1-1|-|-
CASSRGGAGFTEAFF
TGTGCCAGCAGCAGAGGGGGGGCAGGGTTCACTGAAGCTTTCTTT
>TRBV9|TRBJ1-2|-|-
CASSVGENMIYGYTF
TGTGCCAGCAGCGTAGGGGAGAATATGATCTATGGCTACACCTTC
>TRBV16|TRBJ1-2|once|-
CASSFHNAANYGYTF
TGTGCCAGCAGCTTCCACAATGCGGCTAACTATGGCTACACCTTC
>TRBV2|TRBJ1-1|-|-
CASSWRNEAFF
TGTGCCAGCAGCTGGCGGAATGAAGCTTTCTTT
>TRBV29-1|TRBJ2-1|few|TRBD1
CSGDRVRTYNEQFF
TGCAGCGGCGACAGGGTCCGAACCTACAATGAGCAGTTCTTC
>TRBV27|TRBJ2-6|few|TRBD1
CASSIRGQLGANVLTF
TGTGCCAGCAGTATCAGGGGACAGTTGGGGGCCAACGTCCTGACTTTC
>TRBV9|TRBJ1-3|-|-
CASSEKPGGPHSGNTIYF
TGTGCCAGCAGCGAAAAACCGGGGGGCCCTCACTCTGGAAACACCATATATTTT
>TRBV28|TRBJ1-5|-|TRBD1
CASSSPGTGNQPQHF
TGTGCCAGCAGTTCTCCGGGGACAGGCAATCAGCCCCAGCATTTT
>TRBV2|TRBJ2-5|-|TRBD1
CASIRQGKETQYF
TGTGCCAGCATCCGACAGGGGAAAGAGACCCAGTACTTC
>TRBV5-6|TRBJ2-7|few|TRBD1
CASSSGQGGDEQYF
TGTGCCAGCAGCTCCGGACAGGGTGGCGACGAGCAGTACTTC
>TRBV7-9|TRBJ1-1|-|TRBD1
CASSPGTATNTEAFF
TGTGCCAGCAGCCCGGGGACAGCGACGAACACTGAAGCTTTCTTT
>TRBV15|TRBJ2-5|-|-
CATSRVRDLETQYF
TGTGCCACCAGCAGAGTCCGGGACTTAGAGACCCAGTACTTC
>TRBV19|TRBJ1-1|-|-
CASSIRQGPAFF
TGTGCCAGTAGTATTCGGCAGGGCCCAGCTTTCTTT
>TRBV7-9|TRBJ1-2|-|-
CASSPDERYGYTF
TGTGCCAGCAGCCCCGACGAGCGCTATGGCTACACCTTC
>TRBV2|TRBJ1-1|-|TRBD1
CASTKTGRTEAFF
TGTGCCAGCACCAAGACAGGGAGGACTGAAGCTTTCTTT
>TRBV6-1|TRBJ2-1|few|TRBD2
CASSEARLAGNEQFF
TGTGCCAGCAGTGAAGCCAGACTAGCGGGCAATGAGCAGTTCTTC
>TRBV28|TRBJ2-5|-|-
CASSRYRGQETQYF
TGTGCCAGCAGCCGATACCGGGGCCAAGAGACCCAGTACTTC
>TRBV11-2|TRBJ2-5|-|-
CASSSPSQETQYF
TGTGCCAGCAGCTCCCCCTCGCAAGAGACCCAGTACTTC
>TRBV6-1|TRBJ1-2|-|TRBD1
CASGLTGGDYGYTF
TGTGCCAGCGGCCTGACAGGGGGGGACTATGGCTACACCTTC
>TRBV6-5|TRBJ2-7|few|-
CASSYGRGLPNEQYF
TGTGCCAGCAGTTACGGGCGGGGTCTCCCTAACGAGCAGTACTTC
>TRBV5-6|TRBJ2-1|-|-
CASRLGAYEQFF
TGTGCCAGCAGGCTTGGGGCATATGAGCAGTTCTTC